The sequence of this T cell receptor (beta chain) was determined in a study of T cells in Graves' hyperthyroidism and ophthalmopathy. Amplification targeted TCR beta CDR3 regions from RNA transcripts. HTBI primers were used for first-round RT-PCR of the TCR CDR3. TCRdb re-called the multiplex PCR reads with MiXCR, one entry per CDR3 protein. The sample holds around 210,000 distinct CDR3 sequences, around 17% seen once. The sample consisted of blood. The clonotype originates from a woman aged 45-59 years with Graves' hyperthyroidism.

The CDR3 region has the DNA TGCAGTGCCCGCTCGGGAGACGGGGACCACGAGCAGTACTTC. It codes for CSARSGDGDHEQYF. The chain has TRBV20-1 and TRBJ2-7; maybe TRBD2 (6 bases). V lost 6 bases and J 5 bases, leaving 20 bases between the germline ends. The CDR3 sequence is 14 residues long. Germline CDR1 DFQATT, CDR2 SNEGSKA (reference sequence).